The following is a T cell receptor beta chain sequence with its context. Its antigen is currently not known. No base qualities exist here, and no much larger clone lies one base off it. From its cysteine to its phenylalanine, the CDR3 spans 13 amino acids. Just the 39-base CDR3 DNA is kept, in frame starting at base 1. A distance of 5 bases separates the germline ends of V and J, which lose 1 base and 4 bases respectively. Taken from the germline V gene (reference sequence), the CDR1 and CDR2 loops are LNHNV and YYDKDF. The sample originates from a study of lymphopenia after photon versus proton radiotherapy (dated 2019 in TCRdb). Looking at the study overall: In patients with gastrointestinal tumors who developed high-grade lymphopenia, the study compared the immunological effects of photon radiation therapy with those of proton radiation therapy. A cohort of under 25 patients with gastrointestinal tumors who received either photon or proton therapy and subsequently developed lymphopenia was included. The goal of the study was to describe how the two radiation modalities differ in their effects on the immune system.

The library was obtained by the immunoSEQ multiplex PCR assay. T cell repertoires were profiled with deep sequencing of rearranged TCR beta loci together with multiparametric flow cytometry. Held by TCRdb, this immuneACCESS table contains in-frame sequences only and omits some clones. Under half of the omission traces to an unresolved V gene where checked; the cause of the rest is unknown. The sample table contains some 15,000 clones; only one count was recorded for 82% of them. The ten largest clones take up 25% to 30% of the sample. The paper as a whole reports these results and caveats: Among patients across the cohort who died, overall survival time showed an inverse correlation with a larger post-nadir drop in TCR diversity. The survival association was examined only in patients who died, and the authors described better survival with proton therapy as a possibility, not as a demonstrated result. During treatment, patients who received proton therapy stayed relatively stable, whereas patients who received photon therapy lost naive T cells and TCR diversity and gained effector/memory populations. After the lymphocyte count nadir, oligoclonal expansion, especially of CD8+ Temra cells, was observed in photon-treated repertoires, and the drop in diversity was driven by this expansion.

The chain links TRBV15 with TRBJ1-5, with no confident D gene call. This TCR derives from a man aged 45 to 65 with gastric cancer. Source: peripheral blood, taken from a patient treated with photon-based radiotherapy. The nucleotide sequence reads TGTGCCACCAGCAGAGTGGGGAATCAGCCCCAGCATTTT. It specifies CATSRVGNQPQHF.